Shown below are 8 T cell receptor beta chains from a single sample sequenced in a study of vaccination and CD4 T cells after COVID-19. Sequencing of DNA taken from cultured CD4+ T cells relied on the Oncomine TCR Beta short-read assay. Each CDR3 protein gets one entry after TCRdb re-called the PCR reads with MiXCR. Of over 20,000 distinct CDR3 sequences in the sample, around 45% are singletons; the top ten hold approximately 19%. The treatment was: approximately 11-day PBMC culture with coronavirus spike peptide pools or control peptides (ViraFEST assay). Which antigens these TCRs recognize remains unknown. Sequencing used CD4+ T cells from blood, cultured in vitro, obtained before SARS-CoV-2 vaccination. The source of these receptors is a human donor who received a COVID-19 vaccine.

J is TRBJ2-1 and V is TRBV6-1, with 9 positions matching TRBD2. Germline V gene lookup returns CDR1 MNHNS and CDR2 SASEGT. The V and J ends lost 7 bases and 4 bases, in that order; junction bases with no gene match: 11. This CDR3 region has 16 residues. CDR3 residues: CASTDIAGADYNEQFF. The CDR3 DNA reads TGTGCCAGCACCGACATAGCGGGGGCCGATTACAATGAGCAGTTCTTC.

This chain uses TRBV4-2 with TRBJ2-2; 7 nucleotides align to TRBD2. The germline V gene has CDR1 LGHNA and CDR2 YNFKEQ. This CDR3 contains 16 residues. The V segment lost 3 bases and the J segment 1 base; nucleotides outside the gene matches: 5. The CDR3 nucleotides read TGTGCCAGCAGCCACGGCGGGGGAGAGAACACCGGGGAGCTGTTTTTT. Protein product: CASSHGGGENTGELFF.

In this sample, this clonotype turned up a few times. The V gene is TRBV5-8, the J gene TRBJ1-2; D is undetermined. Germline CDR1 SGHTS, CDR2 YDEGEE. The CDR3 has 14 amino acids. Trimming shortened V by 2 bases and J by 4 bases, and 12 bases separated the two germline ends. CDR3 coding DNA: TGTGCCAGCAGCTTAACCGGGCCCTTCTATGGCTACACCTTC. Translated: CASSLTGPFYGYTF.

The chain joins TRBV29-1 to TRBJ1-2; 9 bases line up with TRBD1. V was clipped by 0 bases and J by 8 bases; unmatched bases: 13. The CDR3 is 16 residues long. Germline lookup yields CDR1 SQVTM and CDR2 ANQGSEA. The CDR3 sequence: CSVEEGGDREGWGYTF. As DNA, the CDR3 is TGCAGCGTTGAAGAAGGTGGGGACAGGGAGGGTTGGGGCTACACCTTC.

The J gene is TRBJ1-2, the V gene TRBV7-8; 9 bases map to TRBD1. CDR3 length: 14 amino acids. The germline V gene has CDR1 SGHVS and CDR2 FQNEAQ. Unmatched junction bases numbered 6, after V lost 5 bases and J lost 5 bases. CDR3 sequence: CASSPDRGWYGYTF. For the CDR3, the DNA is TGTGCCAGCAGCCCCGACAGGGGGTGGTATGGCTACACCTTC.

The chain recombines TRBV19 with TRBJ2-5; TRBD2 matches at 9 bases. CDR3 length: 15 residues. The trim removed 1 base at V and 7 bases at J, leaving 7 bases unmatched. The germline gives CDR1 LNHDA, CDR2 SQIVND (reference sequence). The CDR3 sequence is CASSIGLAVAGTQYF. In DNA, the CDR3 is TGTGCCAGTAGTATAGGACTAGCGGTCGCGGGGACCCAGTACTTC.

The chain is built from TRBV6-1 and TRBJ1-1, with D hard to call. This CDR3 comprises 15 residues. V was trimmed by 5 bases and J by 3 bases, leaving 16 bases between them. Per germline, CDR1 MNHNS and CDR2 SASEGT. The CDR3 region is CASSRPGREDTEAFF. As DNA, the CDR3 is TGTGCCAGCAGTCGCCCGGGGAGGGAAGACACTGAAGCTTTCTTT.

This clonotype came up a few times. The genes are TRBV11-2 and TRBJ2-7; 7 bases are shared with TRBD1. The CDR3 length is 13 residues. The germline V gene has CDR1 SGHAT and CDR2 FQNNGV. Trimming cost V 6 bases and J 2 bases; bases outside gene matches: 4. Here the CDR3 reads CASRRQGTYEQYF. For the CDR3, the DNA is TGTGCCAGCAGGCGACAGGGCACCTACGAGCAGTACTTC.